Presented here are 4 T cell receptor beta chains from one specimen sequenced in a study of blood T cell repertoires in COVID-19 (dated by TCRdb to about 2020). Library preparation employed the immunoSEQ multiplex PCR assay. Here the immuneACCESS table is served through TCRdb, limited to in-frame sequences with V and J called. Missing clones are a known gap in these copies; in checked studies unresolved V genes cover under half, and the rest lacks a known reason. The sample profile shows roughly 190,000 clones; more than 70% of them were found once. 5.5% to 7% of the sample is held by the ten biggest clonotypes. Sequenced material: peripheral blood. Receptor source: a man aged 40-55 years with active or convalescent COVID-19.

The chain carries TRBV2 and TRBJ2-2; TRBD1 agrees at 11 bases. The CDR3 contains 14 residues. Germline V gene sequence: CDR1 SNHLY, CDR2 FYNNEI. After removal of 8 bases from V and 4 bases from J, the junction contained 3 bases not matched to a gene. CDR3 DNA: TGTGCCAGCTTGGGACAGGGGGGCACCGGGGAGCTGTTTTTT. Translation gives CASLGQGGTGELFF. The full variable domain, completed using reference TRBV2 and TRBJ2-2, is EPEVTQTPSHQVTQMGQEVILRCVPISNHLYFYWYRQILGQKVEFLVSFYNNEISEKSEIFDDQFSVERPDGSNFTLKIRSTKLEDSAMYFCASLGQGGTGELFFGEGSRLTVL.

The chain joins TRBV19 to TRBJ1-5; perhaps TRBD1 as D (6 bases). Trimming left V 6 bases short and J 2 bases short, with 14 bases between. The CDR3 contains 15 residues. Germline-derived CDR1 and CDR2 are LNHDA and SQIVND (reference sequence). The DNA for the CDR3 is TGTGCCAGTAGGCGGACAGCGCCAGGCAATCAGCCCCAGCATTTT. Translated, it gives CASRRTAPGNQPQHF.

The chain employs TRBV11-1 and TRBJ2-5; the match to TRBD1 covers 9 bases. Germline values: CDR1 SGHAT, CDR2 FQDESV (reference sequence). Germline trimming cut 5 bases from V and 5 bases from J; bases unmatched to any gene: 9. CDR3 length equals 15 residues. The CDR3 here is CASSPRQGEQETQYF. The CDR3 coding sequence is TGTGCCAGCAGCCCTAGACAGGGGGAACAGGAGACCCAGTACTTC.

The chain joins TRBV19 to TRBJ1-1; D is unresolved. The CDR3 extends over 15 amino acids. CDR1 and CDR2 from the germline V gene are LNHDA and SQIVND (reference sequence). V lost 2 bases and J 3 bases, leaving 13 bases between the germline ends. Here the CDR3 reads CASSITRKQDTEAFF. The CDR3 DNA reads TGTGCCAGTAGTATAACCAGGAAGCAGGACACTGAAGCTTTCTTT. The full variable domain, rest sourced from reference TRBV19 and TRBJ1-1, is DGGITQSPKYLFRKEGQNVTLSCEQNLNHDAMYWYRQDPGQGLRLIYYSQIVNDFQKGDIAEGYSVSREKKESFPLTVTSAQKNPTAFYLCASSITRKQDTEAFFGQGTRLTVV.